The T cell receptor (beta chain) described here comes from a study of cytomegalovirus exposure and HLA in healthy donors. Healthy donors of bone marrow made up the group. The primer mix had 60 Vbeta and 13 Jbeta primers. TCRdb's table, derived via immunoSEQ multiplex PCR, lists solely in-frame clones and lacks some. The repertoire has 100,000 to 150,000 clones, around 80% of them found once; the top ten carry roughly 0.99%. Germline V CDR1 and CDR2: MNHNS, SASEGT. V was trimmed by 2 bases and J by 0 bases, leaving 20 bases between them. The CDR3 covers 19 residues. V is TRBV6-1 and J is TRBJ1-5; D possibly corresponds to TRBD1 (6 bases). Source material: PBMCs. This receptor was identified in a woman aged 25 to 45 in good health and CMV-seronegative. CDR3 protein: CASSESGGRGFYSNQPQHF. The CDR3 DNA reads as TGTGCCAGCAGTGAATCAGGAGGGAGGGGGTTTTATAGCAATCAGCCCCAGCATTTT.